The rows below give T cell receptor beta chains drawn from one sample of a study of cytomegalovirus exposure and HLA in healthy donors. Here immunoSEQ multiplex PCR was the method, and the copy in TCRdb shows in-frame clones only, minus some. The sample consists of 84,000 or so clones, roughly three quarters of them appearing once. The source material was PBMCs. Source of these receptors: a male donor in good health and CMV-seronegative. Each CDR3 is given with its conserved first and last residue. The D gene is left open where the match is weak. Clone size appears in some rows only: once, few, many, or a class for an expanded clone.

clone_size d_call v_call cdr3_aa
- TRBD1 TRBV5-1 CASRPSSGQGASEQYF
- TRBD1 TRBV28 CASTLDRGLFNYGYTF
- - TRBV27 CASRSREEQYF
- TRBD2 TRBV6-5 CASSYSSGDRDTQYF
- - TRBV5-1 CASSSGGLSYEQYF
- TRBD1 TRBV28 CASSLPDRALRGGYTF
- - TRBV7-9 CASSSQWNTEAFF
- - TRBV7-2 CASSLQVINTEAFF
once - TRBV9 CASSGGGGTYNSPLHF
- - TRBV27 CASSLRDSRGNEQFF
- - TRBV6-1 CATGPGNMFYEQFF
- TRBD1 TRBV4-3 CASSLDRADQPQHF
- TRBD2 TRBV4-3 CASSQGGTSSYNEQFF
- TRBD1 TRBV6-1 CASFDRVTGANVLTF
- - TRBV28 CASSFPLLGKDSYNEQFF
few - TRBV7-2 CASSLVAQVNYGYTF
- - TRBV5-4 CASMAPGAQGGDGYTF
- - TRBV19 CASSTVQGKVAGNTIYF
- - TRBV10-2 CASSEGNRAMERPQHF
- - TRBV5-8 CASTLTEYNEQFF
- TRBD2 TRBV27 CASFTSGRSYEQYF
- - TRBV9 CASSVGPGLDEQFF
- TRBD1 TRBV5-4 CASSPDRAGNTIYF
- TRBD2 TRBV6-5 CASSYGGTSGYEQYF
- - TRBV2 CASSGAGHGYTF
- - TRBV7-2 CASSFTRGEAFF
- - TRBV5-1 CASSFSGGNQPQHF
- - TRBV11-2 CASSFNQGDTQYF
- - TRBV6-1 CASSGGGGSGNTIYF
- TRBD1 TRBV29-1 CSTIPGQGADSYTF
few TRBD1 TRBV28 CASTILSRGYGGEQYF
- - TRBV4-3 CASSLVRQGEAFF
- - TRBV19 CASSIQKGAGELFF
- TRBD1 TRBV28 CASSPRTGEETQYF
- TRBD1 TRBV2 CASSPDRVNEKLFF
- TRBD1 TRBV20-1 CSALPGQVF
- TRBD1 TRBV6-1 CASSALRDRETQPQHF
few TRBD1 TRBV10-3 CAIKGGRGPYEQYF
few - TRBV19 CASSMAQLSYNEQFF
- - TRBV5-5 CASSVTGDYGYTF
- - TRBV19 CASSIVGRVDTEAFF
- - TRBV27 CASSPLTYRDSNQPQHF
- TRBD1 TRBV6-1 CASSDPGQGNSPLHF
- TRBD1 TRBV2 CASLNRGLKYF
- TRBD2 TRBV15 CATSNIRRLAAEDEQFF
- TRBD1 TRBV5-1 CASSSWDSKNTEAFF
- - TRBV4-3 CASSQSGGYTF
- TRBD1 TRBV28 CASRLRGRGQRDYTF
- - TRBV7-2 CASSLVRGGPQHF
- - TRBV9 CASSPGLSSRGNEQFF
- - TRBV5-5 CASSLEYGQYF
- TRBD2 TRBV7-2 CASSSAGSGGSYEQYF
- - TRBV13 CASSLSRGGYSYNEQFF
- - TRBV7-3 CASSLLSRNSPLHF
- TRBD1 TRBV11-2 CASSPWTGNTGELFF